The 16 T cell receptor beta chains given below trace back to one sample, sequenced in a study of control samples from healthy donors and cancer patients. Here immunoSEQ multiplex PCR was the method, and the copy in TCRdb shows in-frame clones only, minus some. Among 120,000 or so clones listed, more than 85% were seen once. Sequencing was done on a sample of PBMCs. The receptors come from a man aged 50 to 59 with head and neck cancer.

A few counts support this clone. The chain is built from TRBV5-6 and TRBJ1-1; D not certain. V lost 0 bases and J lost 1, with 16 bases in between. CDR3 size: 17 residues. Looked up from germline, CDR1 is SGHDT and CDR2 is YYEEEE. This CDR3 is CASSLELSPRRNTEAFF. In DNA form, the CDR3 reads TGTGCCAGCAGCTTGGAACTTTCGCCTAGAAGGAACACTGAAGCTTTCTTT.

The chain has TRBV7-3 and TRBJ2-3, with 11 bases fitting TRBD2. The V gene end was trimmed by 2 bases and the J gene end by 5 bases; junction bases not matched to a gene: 6. CDR1 and CDR2 from the germline V gene are SGHTA and FQGTGA. The CDR3 spans 16 residues. DNA for the CDR3: TGTGCCAGCAGCTTACGGTCTAGCGGGGGGCAAGATACGCAGTATTTT. Protein: CASSLRSSGGQDTQYF.

As concerns this clone: Its ends do not fully match the called genes, so a read error is possible. The chain employs TRBV18 and TRBJ2-5; D gene uncertain. Per germline, CDR1 KGHSH and CDR2 LQKENI. This CDR3 contains 11 residues. CDR3 sequence: CASSPQEIQYF. The CDR3 DNA is TGTGCCAGCTCACCCCAAGAGATCCAGTACTTC. Together with reference TRBV18 and TRBJ2-5, the CDR3 gives the full variable domain: NAGVMQNPRHLVRRRGQEARLRCSPMKGHSHVYWYRQLPEEGLKFMVYLQKENIIDESGMPKERFSAEFPKEGPSILRIQQVVRGDSAAYFCASSPQEIQYFGPGTRLLVL.

This chain uses TRBV7-3 with TRBJ2-3; D is perhaps TRBD1 or TRBD2 (5 bases each). Germline CDR1 SGHTA, CDR2 FQGTGA. The CDR3 loop spans 14 amino acids. Trimming shortened V by 5 bases and J by 5 bases, and 14 bases separated the two germline ends. CDR3 in DNA: TGTGCCAGCAGCCCGAGTGGGGGTATAGATACGCAGTATTTT. This codes for CASSPSGGIDTQYF.

V gene TRBV7-8 combines with J gene TRBJ2-3; 8 bases fit TRBD2. V lost 5 bases and J lost 1; bases outside the gene matches: 5. Germline CDR1 SGHVS, CDR2 FQNEAQ. CDR3 length: 15 residues. CDR3 protein: CASSPFGGGTDTQYF. Written as DNA, the CDR3 is TGTGCCAGCAGCCCATTCGGGGGGGGCACAGATACGCAGTATTTT.

V gene TRBV6-5 combines with J gene TRBJ1-1; maybe TRBD1 (5 bases). Looked up from germline, CDR1 is MNHEY and CDR2 is SVGAGI. V shed 0 bases and J shed 5 bases, with 13 bases lying between them. The CDR3 is 15 residues long. The DNA for the CDR3 is TGTGCCAGCAGTTACTCGTCCGGGGGGTGGACTGAAGCTTTCTTT. Protein sequence: CASSYSSGGWTEAFF.

V is TRBV6-6 and J is TRBJ2-2, with TRBD1 identical over 9 bases. Germline CDR1 and CDR2: MNHNY and SVGAGI (reference sequence). This CDR3 comprises 15 residues. The ends lost 6 bases at V and 8 bases at J; junction bases unmatched: 10. The DNA of the CDR3 is TGTGCCAGCAGGCGGCCGGGACAGGGACCGGGGGAGCTGTTTTTT. Amino acids: CASRRPGQGPGELFF.

The chain uses TRBV20-1 and TRBJ2-2; D might be TRBD1 (5 bases). Trimming cost V 3 bases and J 4 bases, with 12 bases left between them. Germline V gene lookup returns CDR1 DFQATT and CDR2 SNEGSKA (reference sequence). The CDR3 has 14 amino acids. Here the CDR3 reads CSASFGRATGELFF. In DNA, the CDR3 is TGCAGTGCTAGTTTCGGCAGGGCCACCGGGGAGCTGTTTTTT.

Regarding this clone: The same CDR3 arises from other DNA sequences in this sample as well. The genes are TRBV6-5 and TRBJ2-1, with D unresolved. Germline lookup yields CDR1 MNHEY and CDR2 SVGAGI. The CDR3 runs 13 residues. V gave up 4 bases and J gave up 1 base, with 5 bases separating them. The CDR3 protein is CASSSASYNEQFF. The CDR3 region has the DNA TGTGCCAGCAGTTCGGCGTCCTACAATGAGCAGTTCTTC.

The rearrangement joins TRBV5-1 to TRBJ2-5; D gene uncertain. The CDR3 length is 11 residues. V was pared by 4 bases and J by 5 bases, with 6 bases between. Germline loops: CDR1 SGHRS, CDR2 YFSETQ. The CDR3 spells CASSPGETQYF. The CDR3 nucleotides are TGCGCCAGCAGCCCCGGTGAGACCCAGTACTTC.

Concerning this clone: As the CDR3 is not closed by the conserved phenylalanine or tryptophan, this likely results from a read error. The chain links TRBV6-6 to TRBJ1-2, with D tentatively TRBD1 (6 bases). The V end was cut by 6 bases, the J end by 1 base, with 15 bases between. Germline V gene sequence: CDR1 MNHNY, CDR2 SVGAGI (reference sequence). This CDR3 spans 15 amino acids. The CDR3, as DNA: TGTGCCAGCAGCCGATTCACAGGGAATAACTATGGCTACACCCTC. It is translated as CASSRFTGNNYGYTL.

The chain links TRBV6-1 to TRBJ1-2; D possibly corresponds to TRBD1 (6 bases). The V and J ends lost 5 bases and 6 bases respectively, with 19 bases between them. Germline V gene data show CDR1 as MNHNS and CDR2 as SASEGT. This CDR3 comprises 15 residues. The CDR3 sequence is CASSLHSTGTNGYTF. CDR3 in DNA: TGTGCCAGCAGTTTGCATTCTACAGGGACCAATGGCTACACCTTC.

This chain uses TRBV15 with TRBJ1-3; D is ambiguous. Trimming removed 8 bases at V and 1 base at J, with 6 bases between. This CDR3 is 12 amino acids long. CDR1 is LNHNV and CDR2 is YYDKDF in the germline V gene (reference sequence). CDR3 DNA sequence: TGTGCCACCCGACGGTCTGGAAACACCATATATTTT. Its protein product is CATRRSGNTIYF.

J is TRBJ1-6 and V is TRBV7-2; D is ambiguous. The CDR3 runs to 15 residues. V lost 5 bases, J lost 0 bases, and 8 bases lay in between. CDR1 SGHTA and CDR2 FQGNSA come from the germline V gene. CDR3 in amino acids: CASSPIVSYNSPLHF. The CDR3 region has the DNA TGTGCCAGCAGCCCGATAGTCTCCTATAATTCACCCCTCCACTTT.

This clone was picked up a small number of times. The chain joins TRBV6-2 or TRBV6-3 to TRBJ1-5; no clear D gene. Trimming took off 4 bases at V and 4 bases at J, with 5 bases between the two ends. The germline V gene encodes CDR1 MNHEY and CDR2 SVGEGT. CDR3 length equals 12 residues. For the CDR3, the DNA is TGTGCCAGCAGTTTACCTAATCAGCCCCAGCATTTT. This gives the protein CASSLPNQPQHF.

The rearrangement links TRBV2 to TRBJ2-7; D is undetermined. Trimming left V 4 bases short and J 11 bases short, with 12 bases between. CDR3 length equals 11 residues. Germline-derived CDR1 and CDR2 are SNHLY and FYNNEI. Here the CDR3 DNA reads TGTGCCAGCAGTGTCACCGGTCCGGAGTACTTC. Translating it yields CASSVTGPEYF.